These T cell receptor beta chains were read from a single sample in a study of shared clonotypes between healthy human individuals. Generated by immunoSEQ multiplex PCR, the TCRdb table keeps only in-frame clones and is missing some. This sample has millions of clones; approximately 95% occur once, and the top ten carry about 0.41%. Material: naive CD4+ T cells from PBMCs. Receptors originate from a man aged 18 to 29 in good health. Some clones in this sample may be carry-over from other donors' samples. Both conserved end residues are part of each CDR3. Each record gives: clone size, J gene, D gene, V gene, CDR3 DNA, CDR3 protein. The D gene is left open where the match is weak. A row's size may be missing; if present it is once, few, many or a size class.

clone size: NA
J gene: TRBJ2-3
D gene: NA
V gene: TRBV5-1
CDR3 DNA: TGCGCCAGCAGCGTTGACAGAACAGATACGCAGTATTTT
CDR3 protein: CASSVDRTDTQYF

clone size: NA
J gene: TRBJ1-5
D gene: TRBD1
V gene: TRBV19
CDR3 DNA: TGTGCCAGTAGTGAACAGGGGGCTAATCAGCCCCAGCATTTT
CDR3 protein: CASSEQGANQPQHF

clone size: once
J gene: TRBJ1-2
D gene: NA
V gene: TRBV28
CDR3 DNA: TGTGCCAGCAGTTCCCTGACAGGCTATGGCTACACCTTC
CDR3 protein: CASSSLTGYGYTF

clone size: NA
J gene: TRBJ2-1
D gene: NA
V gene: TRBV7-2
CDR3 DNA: TGTGCCAGCAGCTTAGGCCCCTTCTCCTACAATGAGCAGTTCTTC
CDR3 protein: CASSLGPFSYNEQFF

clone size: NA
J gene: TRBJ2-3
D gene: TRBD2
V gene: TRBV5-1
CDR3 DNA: TGCGCCAGCAGCAGTAGCGGGAGTGGCACAGATACGCAGTATTTT
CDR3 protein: CASSSSGSGTDTQYF

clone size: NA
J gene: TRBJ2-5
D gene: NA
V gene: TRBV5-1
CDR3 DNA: TGCGCCAGCAGCTTGTCAGAGGGGGAGACCCAGTACTTC
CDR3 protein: CASSLSEGETQYF

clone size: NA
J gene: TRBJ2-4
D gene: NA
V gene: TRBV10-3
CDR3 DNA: TGTGCCATCAGTGCGGACCCGCGGGGAAACATTCAGTACTTC
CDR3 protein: CAISADPRGNIQYF

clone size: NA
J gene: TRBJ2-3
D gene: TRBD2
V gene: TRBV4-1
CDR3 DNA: TGCGCCAGCAGCCACGTCTCACGGGAGGGAGTTGATACGCAGTATTTT
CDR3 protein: CASSHVSREGVDTQYF

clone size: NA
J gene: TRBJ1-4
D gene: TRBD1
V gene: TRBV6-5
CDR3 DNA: TGTGCCAGCAGTTGGGACAGGGTGAATGAAAAACTGTTTTTT
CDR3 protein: CASSWDRVNEKLFF

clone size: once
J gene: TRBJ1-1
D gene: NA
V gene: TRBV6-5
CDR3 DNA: TGTGCCAGCAGCTCCCGGGGCCCACAGAACACTGAAGCTTTCTTT
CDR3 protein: CASSSRGPQNTEAFF

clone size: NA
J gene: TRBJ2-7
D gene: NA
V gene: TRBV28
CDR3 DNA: TGTGCCAGCAGGACCGCCGCCAGGGACTCCTACGAGCAGTACTTC
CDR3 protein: CASRTAARDSYEQYF

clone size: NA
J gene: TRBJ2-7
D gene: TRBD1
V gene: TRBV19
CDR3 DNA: TGTGCCAGTAGTACTCGACAGGGGGCGCGCTACGAGCAGTACTTC
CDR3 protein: CASSTRQGARYEQYF

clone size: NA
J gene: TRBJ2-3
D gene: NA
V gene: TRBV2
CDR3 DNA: TGTGCCAGCAGTGAAGGTTGGACGCTCACAGATACGCAGTATTTT
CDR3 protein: CASSEGWTLTDTQYF

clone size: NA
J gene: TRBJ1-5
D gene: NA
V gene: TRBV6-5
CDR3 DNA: TGTGCCAGCGGTAGAAGGTTTGCGAATCAGCCCCAGCATTTT
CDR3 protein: CASGRRFANQPQHF

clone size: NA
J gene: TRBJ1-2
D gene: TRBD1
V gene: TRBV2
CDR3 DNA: TGTGCCAGCAGTGGGAATAGACAGGGGGCAAGTGGCTACACCTTC
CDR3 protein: CASSGNRQGASGYTF

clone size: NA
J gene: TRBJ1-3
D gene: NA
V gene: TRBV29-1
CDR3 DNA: TGCAGCGTCGATTCGGGGGTTGGAAACACCATATATTTT
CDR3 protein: CSVDSGVGNTIYF

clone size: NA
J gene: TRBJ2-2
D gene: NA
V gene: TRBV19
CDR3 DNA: TGTGCCAGTAGTACGGACAGCCGCACCGGGGAGCTGTTTTTT
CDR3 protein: CASSTDSRTGELFF

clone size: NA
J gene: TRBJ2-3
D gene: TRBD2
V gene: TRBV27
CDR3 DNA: TGTGCCAGCAGTTTAATTCTAGCGGGAGACTTGGGAGATACGCAGTATTTT
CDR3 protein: CASSLILAGDLGDTQYF

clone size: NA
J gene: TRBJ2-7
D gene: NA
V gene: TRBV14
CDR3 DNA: TGTGCCAGCAGCCAAATGTCCCGGGGGCTGTGCTACGAGCAGTACTTC
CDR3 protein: CASSQMSRGLCYEQYF

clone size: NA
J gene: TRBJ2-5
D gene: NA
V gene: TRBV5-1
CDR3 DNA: TGCGCCAGCAGTGGGGGGTGGTACCAAGAGACCCAGTACTTC
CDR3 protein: CASSGGWYQETQYF

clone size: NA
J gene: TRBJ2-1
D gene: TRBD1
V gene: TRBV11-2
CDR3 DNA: TGTGCCAGCAGCTGGGACAGGGGGACGACCGAGCAGTTCTTC
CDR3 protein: CASSWDRGTTEQFF

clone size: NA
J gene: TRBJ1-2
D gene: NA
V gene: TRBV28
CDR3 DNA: TGTGCCAGCAGTGCCACAGGGATATGGAACTATGGCTACACCTTC
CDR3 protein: CASSATGIWNYGYTF

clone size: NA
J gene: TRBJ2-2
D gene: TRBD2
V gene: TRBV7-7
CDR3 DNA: TGTGCCAGCAGGGACATAGCGGGAGGGACCGGGGAGCTGTTTTTT
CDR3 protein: CASRDIAGGTGELFF

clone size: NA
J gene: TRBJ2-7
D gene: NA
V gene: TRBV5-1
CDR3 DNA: TGCGCCAGCAGCTTCCAGAACCGAGCCTACGAGCAGTACTTC
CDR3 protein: CASSFQNRAYEQYF

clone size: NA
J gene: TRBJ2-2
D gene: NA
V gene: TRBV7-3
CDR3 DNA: TGTGCCAGCAGCCCGCAGGGGGGATTTGCCGGGGAGCTGTTTTTT
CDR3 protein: CASSPQGGFAGELFF

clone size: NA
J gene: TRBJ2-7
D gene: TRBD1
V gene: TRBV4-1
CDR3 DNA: TGCGCCAGCAGCCAAGGTCTAGGGGACAGGGGAAGGAACGAGCAGTACTTC
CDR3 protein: CASSQGLGDRGRNEQYF

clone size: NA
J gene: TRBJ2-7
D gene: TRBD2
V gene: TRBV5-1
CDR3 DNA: TGCGCCAGCAGCTACATCGCGGGAGGCCCCTACGAGCAGTACTTC
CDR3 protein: CASSYIAGGPYEQYF